This T cell receptor beta chain appears in the sequencing data of a study of cytomegalovirus exposure and HLA in healthy donors. The CDR3 has 14 amino acids. With V trimmed by 5 bases and J by 2 bases, 6 bases remained unmatched. In germline, CDR1 is SEHNR, CDR2 FQNEAQ (reference sequence). PCR used 60 Vbeta primers and 13 Jbeta primers. Data came from immunoSEQ multiplex PCR; TCRdb stores just in-frame clones and leaves some out. The sample lists about 150,000 clones; around nine tenths were seen once. This rearrangement joins TRBV7-9 to TRBJ2-7, with TRBD1 identical over 7 bases. Input material: PBMCs. The TCR comes from a woman aged 30 to 39 in good health and CMV-seronegative. Here the CDR3 DNA reads TGTGCCAGCAGCCTACTGGACAGGACCTACGAGCAGTACTTC. It specifies CASSLLDRTYEQYF. Full variable domain (remainder filled in from reference TRBV7-9 and TRBJ2-7): DTGVSQNPRHKITKRGQNVTFRCDPISEHNRLYWYRQTLGQGPEFLTYFQNEAQLEKSRLLSDRFSAERPKGSFSTLEIQRTEQGDSAMYLCASSLLDRTYEQYFGPGTRLTVT.